Shown below are 27 T cell receptor beta chains from a single sample sequenced in a study of graft-versus-host responses after intestinal transplantation. Sequencing was performed with immunoSEQ multiplex PCR; in TCRdb, only in-frame clones are kept and a portion is missing. The sample consists of approximately 110,000 clones, 85% to 95% of them appearing once. These receptors are not linked to any known antigen. The specimen comprised unstimulated CD4+ T cells sorted from spleen or lymph node cells, sampled before transplant. The receptors here all came from a human donor who was the organ donor for an intestinal transplant.

The chain couples TRBV19 to TRBJ2-1; 8 bases agree with TRBD1. V lost 8 bases to trimming and J lost 6 bases; unmatched junction nucleotides: 6. Germline CDR1 and CDR2: LNHDA and SQIVND (reference sequence). The CDR3 sequence is 13 residues long. The CDR3 DNA reads TGTGCCAGTGGATCGGACAGGGTCAATGAGCAGTTCTTC. Translation gives CASGSDRVNEQFF.

The genes are TRBV19 and TRBJ2-1; D remains ambiguous. CDR3 length equals 15 residues. Germline V gene lookup returns CDR1 LNHDA and CDR2 SQIVND (reference sequence). Trimming stripped 6 bases from V and 0 bases from J, with 12 bases between. The CDR3 DNA follows: TGTGCCAGTAGACTCAGCAGATACTCCTACAATGAGCAGTTCTTC. Amino acids: CASRLSRYSYNEQFF.

The V call is TRBV6-5, the J call TRBJ2-5; D remains ambiguous. CDR3 length: 14 residues. Germline V lookup: CDR1 MNHEY, CDR2 SVGAGI. Trimming took 6 bases from V and 5 from J, leaving 16 bases between them. In DNA, the CDR3 is TGTGCCAGCAGACCCCGACGGGTGGGGGAGACCCAGTACTTC. Protein sequence: CASRPRRVGETQYF.

The chain is built from TRBV29-1 and TRBJ2-5, with a tentative D call TRBD2 (5 bases). This CDR3 comprises 13 residues. CDR1 and CDR2 (germline): SQVTM, ANQGSEA. The V end lost 4 bases, the J end lost 5 bases, and 14 bases lay between the germline ends. The CDR3 loop reads CSVVLTGIETQYF. The CDR3 region has the DNA TGCAGCGTTGTGTTGACCGGGATTGAGACCCAGTACTTC.

CDR3 DNA sequence: TGTGCCGGACCCTCCCGGGATTCCTACGAGCAGTACTTC. Amino acids: CAGPSRDSYEQYF. This chain uses TRBV19 with TRBJ2-7; a weak D match, TRBD2 (5 bases). CDR1 and CDR2 (germline): LNHDA, SQIVND (reference sequence). The CDR3 length is 13 residues. V dropped 11 bases and J dropped 1 base, with 15 bases sitting between them.

V gene TRBV7-2 combines with J gene TRBJ2-7; tentatively, D is TRBD1 (6 bases). V gave up 5 bases and J gave up 12 bases, with 20 bases separating them. Germline V lookup: CDR1 SGHTA, CDR2 FQGNSA. There are 13 residues in the CDR3. The CDR3 sequence is CASSRSLQGNRYF. CDR3 nucleotides: TGTGCCAGCAGCCGTAGTTTACAGGGTAACAGGTACTTC.

The chain couples TRBV6-5 to TRBJ2-5; D unclear. This CDR3 contains 13 residues. The germline V and J ends were trimmed by 6 bases and 1 base, with 9 bases remaining between them. Germline V gives CDR1 MNHEY, CDR2 SVGAGI. CDR3 nucleotides: TGTGCCAGCAGGGGCACAGTCCAAGAGACCCAGTACTTC. It translates to CASRGTVQETQYF.

In nucleotides, the CDR3 is TGCGCCAGCAGCTTGGTGGCAGGGGGCAGGAATGAGCAGTTCTTC. It yields the protein CASSLVAGGRNEQFF. The chain combines TRBV5-1 with TRBJ2-1; the match to TRBD1 covers 8 bases. The junction had 6 bases not matched to a gene; V was cut back by 0 bases and J by 7 bases. The CDR3 is made up of 15 amino acids. Germline CDR1 is SGHRS and CDR2 is YFSETQ. Looking up the rest from reference TRBV5-1 and TRBJ2-1 gives the full variable domain: KAGVTQTPRYLIKTRGQQVTLSCSPISGHRSVSWYQQTPGQGLQFLFEYFSETQRNKGNFPGRFSGRQFSNSRSEMNVSTLELGDSALYLCASSLVAGGRNEQFFGPGTRLTVL.

The rearrangement links TRBV13 to TRBJ2-7, with D possibly being TRBD2 (5 bases). This CDR3 comprises 14 residues. The V end was cut by 3 bases, the J end by 2 bases, with 11 bases between. CDR1 and CDR2 (germline): PRHDT, FYEKMQ (reference sequence). CDR3 nucleotides: TGTGCCAGCAGCTTCGGGGATGGCCCCTACGAGCAGTACTTC. Its translation: CASSFGDGPYEQYF.

The chain has TRBV11-2 and TRBJ2-7; 9 bases align to TRBD2. CDR1 and CDR2 (germline): SGHAT, FQNNGV. With 3 bases clipped from V and 4 bases from J, the junction kept 7 bases outside the gene matches. This CDR3 contains 15 residues. The CDR3 spells CASSFRTSEIYEQYF. CDR3 DNA sequence: TGTGCCAGCAGCTTCCGGACTAGCGAGATATACGAGCAGTACTTC.

V usage is TRBV19 and J usage is TRBJ2-2; TRBD2 matches 7 bases. The CDR3 sequence is 16 residues long. Germline V gene lookup returns CDR1 LNHDA and CDR2 SQIVND (reference sequence). V trimming: 4 bases; J trimming: 8 bases; junction bases outside the gene matches: 13. CDR3 sequence reads: CASSRGAGLRTGELFF. The CDR3 DNA reads as TGTGCCAGTAGTAGGGGAGCGGGGCTCCGGACGGGGGAGCTGTTTTTT.

This sequence joins TRBV30 and TRBJ1-5; no reliable D call. The CDR3 is 14 amino acids. V was pared by 0 bases and J by 0 bases, with 6 bases between. In germline, CDR1 is GTSNPN, CDR2 SVGIG (reference sequence). The CDR3 nucleotides read TGTGCCTGGAGTGTGGGAAATAGCAATCAGCCCCAGCATTTT. Its translation is CAWSVGNSNQPQHF. Complete variable domain (other parts from reference TRBV30 and TRBJ1-5): SQTIHQWPATLVQPVGSPLSLECTVEGTSNPNLYWYRQAAGRGLQLLFYSVGIGQISSEVPQNLSASRPQDRQFILSSKKLLLSDSGFYLCAWSVGNSNQPQHFGDGTRLSIL.

The chain joins TRBV6-6 to TRBJ1-1; tentatively, D is TRBD1 (5 bases). This CDR3 spans 12 amino acids. Trimming removed 4 bases at V and 6 bases at J, with 9 bases between. CDR1 MNHNY and CDR2 SVGAGI come from the germline V gene (reference sequence). The CDR3 here is CASSFRQSEAFF. The DNA for the CDR3 is TGTGCCAGCAGTTTTAGACAGTCTGAAGCTTTCTTT.

The chain has TRBV13 and TRBJ1-3; TRBD1 matches at 8 bases. Germline V gives CDR1 PRHDT, CDR2 FYEKMQ (reference sequence). V was clipped by 0 bases and J by 8 bases; unmatched bases: 6. The CDR3 runs 15 residues. CDR3 in DNA: TGTGCCAGCAGCTTAGGGGACAGGGCCGGGGACACCATATATTTT. This encodes CASSLGDRAGDTIYF. The full variable domain, completed using reference TRBV13 and TRBJ1-3, is AAGVIQSPRHLIKEKRETATLKCYPIPRHDTVYWYQQGPGQDPQFLISFYEKMQSDKGSIPDRFSAQQFSDYHSELNMSSLELGDSALYFCASSLGDRAGDTIYFGEGSWLTVV.

The V gene is TRBV10-3, the J gene TRBJ1-2; 7 nucleotides align to TRBD1. V dropped 4 bases and J dropped 12; count of bases not matched to a gene: 14. Per germline, CDR1 ENHRY and CDR2 SYGVKD. The CDR3 extends over 14 amino acids. DNA for the CDR3: TGTGCCATCAGTGGTCTACAGGGGTCCCTAGGGGACACCTTC. As protein: CAISGLQGSLGDTF.

V and J are TRBV5-1 and TRBJ2-7; 8 bases fit TRBD2. This CDR3 spans 14 amino acids. Germline V gene data show CDR1 as SGHRS and CDR2 as YFSETQ. V trimming: 1 base; J trimming: 2 bases; junction bases outside the gene matches: 2. The CDR3 sequence is CASSLTGGPYEQYF. CDR3 nucleotides: TGCGCCAGCAGCTTGACGGGAGGGCCCTACGAGCAGTACTTC.

The V gene is TRBV6-1, the J gene TRBJ1-2, with 9 bases fitting TRBD1. This CDR3 contains 14 residues. Germline CDR1 MNHNS, CDR2 SASEGT. The ends lost 3 bases at V and 4 bases at J; junction bases unmatched: 3. The CDR3 nucleotides read TGTGCCAGCAGTGATTGGGACAGGGCCTATGGCTACACCTTC. It specifies CASSDWDRAYGYTF.

In its sample, this clone was seen once. The chain links TRBV5-1 to TRBJ2-1; no clear D gene. CDR1 is SGHRS, CDR2 YFSETQ, per germline. The CDR3 contains 13 residues. The ends were cut back, 6 bases at V and 5 bases at J, with 12 bases in the middle. The CDR3 spells CASNLPNNNEQFF. The CDR3 bases are TGCGCCAGCAACTTACCGAATAACAATGAGCAGTTCTTC.

J is TRBJ1-1 and V is TRBV28; D may be TRBD1 (6 bases). This CDR3 contains 14 residues. CDR1 MDHEN and CDR2 SYDVKM come from the germline V gene. V was trimmed by 5 bases and J by 3 bases, leaving 13 bases between them. The chain's CDR3 is CASSITGSDTEAFF. The CDR3 region has the DNA TGTGCCAGCAGTATCACAGGGTCGGACACTGAAGCTTTCTTT.

The chain recombines TRBV19 with TRBJ2-5; D remains ambiguous. Germline CDR1 LNHDA, CDR2 SQIVND (reference sequence). This CDR3 comprises 14 residues. Trimming took 1 base from V and 0 from J, leaving 6 bases between them. CDR3 nucleotide sequence: TGTGCCAGTAGTATAGTTGCGGACCAAGAGACCCAGTACTTC. It is translated as CASSIVADQETQYF.

V gene TRBV2 combines with J gene TRBJ2-3; TRBD2 matches at 10 bases. Looked up from germline, CDR1 is SNHLY and CDR2 is FYNNEI. CDR3 size: 16 residues. V lost 7 bases to trimming and J lost 2 bases; unmatched junction nucleotides: 9. The DNA of the CDR3 is TGTGCCAGCACCGAGTTGGGACTAGCGAACACAGATACGCAGTATTTT. Translating it yields CASTELGLANTDTQYF.

The V gene is TRBV19, the J gene TRBJ2-1, with D tentatively TRBD2 (6 bases). Germline assignment: CDR1 LNHDA and CDR2 SQIVND (reference sequence). Deletions cut 5 bases from V and 2 bases from J, with 10 bases between. This CDR3 comprises 14 residues. CDR3 sequence reads: CASSPGLAYNEQFF. The CDR3 DNA reads TGTGCCAGTAGTCCGGGACTGGCCTACAATGAGCAGTTCTTC.

The chain uses TRBV29-1 and TRBJ2-1; TRBD2 aligns across 10 bases. With V trimmed by 8 bases and J by 3 bases, 13 bases remained unmatched. The CDR3 has 16 amino acids. Germline assignment: CDR1 SQVTM and CDR2 ANQGSEA. The CDR3: CSSLGSSGRDYNEQFF. The CDR3 DNA follows: TGCAGCTCTCTTGGCTCGAGCGGGAGGGACTACAATGAGCAGTTCTTC.

V is TRBV18 and J is TRBJ1-4; 7 bases match TRBD1. Germline V CDR1 and CDR2: KGHSH, LQKENI. With 4 bases clipped from V and 1 base from J, the junction kept 0 bases outside the gene matches. The CDR3 covers 14 residues. The CDR3 here is CASSRQGTNEKLFF. Here the CDR3 DNA reads TGTGCCAGCTCACGACAGGGAACTAATGAAAAACTGTTTTTT. The variable domain in full, completed from reference TRBV18 and TRBJ1-4, reads NAGVMQNPRHLVRRRGQEARLRCSPMKGHSHVYWYRQLPEEGLKFMVYLQKENIIDESGMPKERFSAEFPKEGPSILRIQQVVRGDSAAYFCASSRQGTNEKLFFGSGTQLSVL.

The chain employs TRBV7-2 and TRBJ1-2; perhaps TRBD1 as D (5 bases). The germline V gene encodes CDR1 SGHTA and CDR2 FQGNSA. The CDR3 loop spans 14 amino acids. V lost 1 base, J lost 3 bases, and 9 bases lay in between. The CDR3 reads CASSLVAGDYGYTF. The CDR3 nucleotides read TGTGCCAGCAGCTTAGTTGCGGGGGACTATGGCTACACCTTC. Full variable domain (missing parts from reference TRBV7-2 and TRBJ1-2): GAGVSQSPSNKVTEKGKDVELRCDPISGHTALYWYRQSLGQGLEFLIYFQGNSAPDKSGLPSDRFSAERTGGSVSTLTIQRTQQEDSAVYLCASSLVAGDYGYTFGSGTRLTVV.

Here the CDR3 reads CASSPGGRGKKLFF. The CDR3 DNA reads TGTGCCAGCTCACCCGGGGGTCGCGGGAAAAAACTGTTTTTT. The chain joins TRBV18 to TRBJ1-4, with TRBD1 as a possible D gene (5 bases). CDR1 is KGHSH, CDR2 LQKENI, per germline. The CDR3 extends over 14 amino acids. Trimming removed 3 bases at V and 9 bases at J, with 14 bases between.

V and J are TRBV11-3 and TRBJ2-2, with 7 bases identical to TRBD2. V was pared by 4 bases and J by 6 bases, with 5 bases of the junction left unmatched. Germline V gene data show CDR1 as SGHNT and CDR2 as YENEEA. CDR3 size: 14 residues. The CDR3 reads CASSSGLDAGELFF. The CDR3 nucleotides are TGTGCCAGCAGCTCTGGACTAGACGCCGGGGAGCTGTTTTTT.